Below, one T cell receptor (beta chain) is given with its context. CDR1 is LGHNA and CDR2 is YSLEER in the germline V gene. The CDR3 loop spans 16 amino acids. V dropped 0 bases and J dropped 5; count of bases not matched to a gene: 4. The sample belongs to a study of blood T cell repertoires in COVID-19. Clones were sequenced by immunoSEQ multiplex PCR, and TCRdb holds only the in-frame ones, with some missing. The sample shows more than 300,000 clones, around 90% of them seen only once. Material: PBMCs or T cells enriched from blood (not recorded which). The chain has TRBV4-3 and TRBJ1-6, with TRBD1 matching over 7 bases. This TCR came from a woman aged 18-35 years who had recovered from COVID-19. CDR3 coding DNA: TGCGCCAGCAGCCAAGAGGCGGGACAGAATAATTCACCCCTCCACTTT. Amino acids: CASSQEAGQNNSPLHF.